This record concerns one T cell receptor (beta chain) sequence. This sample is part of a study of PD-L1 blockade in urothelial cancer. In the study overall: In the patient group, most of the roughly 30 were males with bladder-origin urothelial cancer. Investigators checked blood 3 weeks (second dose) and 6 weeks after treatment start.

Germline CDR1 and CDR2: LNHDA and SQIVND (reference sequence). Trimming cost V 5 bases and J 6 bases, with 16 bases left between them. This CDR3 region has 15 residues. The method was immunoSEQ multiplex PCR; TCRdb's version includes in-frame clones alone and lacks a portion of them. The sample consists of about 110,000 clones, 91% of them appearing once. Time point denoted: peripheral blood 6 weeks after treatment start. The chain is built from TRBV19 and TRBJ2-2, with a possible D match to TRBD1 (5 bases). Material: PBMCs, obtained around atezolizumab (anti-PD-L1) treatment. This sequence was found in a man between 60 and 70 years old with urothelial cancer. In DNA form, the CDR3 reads TGTGCCAGTAGTGCCACAGGAATTAGGGCCGGGGAGCTGTTTTTT. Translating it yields CASSATGIRAGELFF.